The sample holds one count of the clone carrying this T cell receptor (beta chain). Antigen unknown. Mismatch with germline at one junction end may stem from a read error. Terminally differentiated effector memory CD45RA+ cells were excluded from the naive CD8 cells, which were CD45RO-negative and positively selected for CCR7. Donors were healthy HIV-negative adults without recently reported acute infections or vaccinations. The data belong to a study of shared clonotypes between healthy human individuals. On the study more broadly: Those who served as donors were a couple of women and a few men between the ages of 18 and 49. Overall study findings and caveats: Sampling covered nothing but blood. Tissue TCR repertoires likely differ from those found in blood. Naive subsets typically showed greater estimated richness than memory subsets.

The CDR3 has 17 residues. CDR1 is MNHEY, CDR2 SMNVEV, per germline (reference sequence). Sequenced by immunoSEQ multiplex PCR; TCRdb stores in-frame clones only, minus some. This sample has about 2.1 million clones, with just over 90% found just once. The receptor's source is a man between 18 and 29 years old in good health. Some clones in this sample may be carry-over from other donors' samples. This rearrangement joins TRBV27 to TRBJ1-2; D is perhaps TRBD1 (5 bases). Sequenced: naive CD8+ T cells from PBMCs. CDR3 region: CASSLRAPRAHNYGYTF. In nucleotides, the CDR3 is TGTGCCAGCAGTTTAAGGGCACCCAGGGCCCATAACTATGGTTACACCTTC.